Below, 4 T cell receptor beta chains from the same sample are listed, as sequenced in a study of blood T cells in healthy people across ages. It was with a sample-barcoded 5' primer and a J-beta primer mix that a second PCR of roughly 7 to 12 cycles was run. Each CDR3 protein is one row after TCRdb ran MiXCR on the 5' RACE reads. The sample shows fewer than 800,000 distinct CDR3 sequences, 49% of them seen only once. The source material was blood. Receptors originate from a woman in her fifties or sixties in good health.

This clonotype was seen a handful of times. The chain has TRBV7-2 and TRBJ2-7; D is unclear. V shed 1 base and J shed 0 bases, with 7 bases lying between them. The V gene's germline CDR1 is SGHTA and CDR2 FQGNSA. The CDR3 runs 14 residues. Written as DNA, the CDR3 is TGTGCCAGCAGCTTAGTAGACCTCTCCTACGAGCAGTACTTC. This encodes CASSLVDLSYEQYF.

The CDR3 DNA is TGCAGTGCTAGAGAACCGATGGGACAGGGTAAACAAGAGACCCAGTACTTC. As protein: CSAREPMGQGKQETQYF. The chain has TRBV20-1 and TRBJ2-5; TRBD1 agrees at 9 bases. The junction had 10 bases not matched to a gene; V was cut back by 0 bases and J by 2 bases. Per the germline V gene, CDR1 is DFQATT and CDR2 is SNEGSKA (reference sequence). This CDR3 region has 17 residues.

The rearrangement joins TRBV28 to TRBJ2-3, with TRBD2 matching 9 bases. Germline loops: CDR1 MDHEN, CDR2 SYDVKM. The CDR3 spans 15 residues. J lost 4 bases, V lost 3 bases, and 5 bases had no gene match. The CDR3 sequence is CASSLGSGSSDTQYF. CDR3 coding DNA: TGTGCCAGCAGTTTGGGTAGCGGGAGTTCAGATACGCAGTATTTT. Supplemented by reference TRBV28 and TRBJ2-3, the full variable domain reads DVKVTQSSRYLVKRTGEKVFLECVQDMDHENMFWYRQDPGLGLRLIYFSYDVKMKEKGDIPEGYSVSREKKERFSLILESASTNQTSMYLCASSLGSGSSDTQYFGPGTRLTVL.

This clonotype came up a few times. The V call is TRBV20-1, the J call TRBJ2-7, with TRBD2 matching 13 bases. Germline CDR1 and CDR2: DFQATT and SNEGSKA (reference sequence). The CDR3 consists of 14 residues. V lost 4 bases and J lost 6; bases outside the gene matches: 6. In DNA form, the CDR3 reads TGCAGTGCTACACTAGCGGGAGGGGTGGGCGAGCAGTACTTC. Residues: CSATLAGGVGEQYF.